Each of the 28 T cell receptor beta chains below was sequenced from the same sample in a study of cytomegalovirus exposure and HLA in healthy donors. Primers: 60 Vbeta forward and 13 Jbeta reverse. Clones were read by immunoSEQ multiplex PCR, and TCRdb kept only the in-frame ones, dropping some. The sample carries some 60,000 clones, approximately 87% recorded once. Sequencing input: PBMCs. Source of these receptors: a young man in good health and CMV-seronegative.

This chain joins TRBV29-1 and TRBJ1-5; the D is unclear. There are 13 residues in the CDR3. V lost 4 bases to trimming and J lost 5 bases, with 12 bases between them. Germline assignment: CDR1 SQVTM and CDR2 ANQGSEA. In DNA form, the CDR3 reads TGCAGCGTTGGGTACGGGAGAGATCAGCCCCAGCATTTT. Protein sequence: CSVGYGRDQPQHF.

The chain combines TRBV5-8 with TRBJ2-1; 11 bases agree with TRBD2. V gave up 0 bases and J gave up 7 bases; unmatched junction bases: 3. The CDR3 length is 15 residues. Germline V CDR1 and CDR2: SGHTS, YDEGEE. Written as DNA, the CDR3 is TGTGCCAGCAGCTTGGAGGCTAGCGGGAGGAATGAGCAGTTCTTC. Amino acid sequence: CASSLEASGRNEQFF.

The chain carries TRBV11-2 and TRBJ2-2, with 10 bases lining up with TRBD1. Trimming at V came to 4 bases and at J to 5 bases, leaving 4 bases not matched to a gene. The CDR3 covers 15 residues. Germline V CDR1 and CDR2: SGHAT, FQNNGV. CDR3 coding DNA: TGTGCCAGCAGCTCCGGGACAGGGGTTACCGGGGAGCTGTTTTTT. Translated: CASSSGTGVTGELFF.

This chain connects TRBV10-1 to TRBJ1-4; 8 bases agree with TRBD1. Germline lookup yields CDR1 WNHNN and CDR2 SYGVQD (reference sequence). Trimming cost V 4 bases and J 8 bases; bases outside gene matches: 9. This CDR3 has 15 amino acids. CDR3 amino acids: CASSGTGTGTEKLFF. The DNA for the CDR3 is TGCGCCAGCAGTGGGACCGGGACAGGAACGGAAAAACTGTTTTTT.

This chain connects TRBV2 to TRBJ1-5; D may be TRBD1 (5 bases). The CDR3 spans 18 residues. V lost 0 bases and J lost 4, with 19 bases in between. Germline CDR1 reads SNHLY; CDR2 reads FYNNEI. CDR3 sequence: CASSEAVRFGGGNQPQHF. Here the CDR3 DNA reads TGTGCCAGCAGTGAAGCCGTTAGGTTCGGGGGGGGAAATCAGCCCCAGCATTTT.

CDR3 bases: TGTGCCAGCATCCCTAGGGACAGGGGGCTTGAGCAGTACTTC. Translated: CASIPRDRGLEQYF. V is TRBV6-1 and J is TRBJ2-7; 12 bases are shared with TRBD1. CDR3 size: 14 residues. Germline V CDR1 and CDR2: MNHNS, SASEGT. Trimming cost V 7 bases and J 7 bases; bases outside gene matches: 8.

By its share, this clone is medium-sized. The chain is built from TRBV2 and TRBJ2-7; D not resolved. Per germline, CDR1 SNHLY and CDR2 FYNNEI. The V end lost 4 bases, the J end lost 0 bases, and 13 bases lay between the germline ends. The CDR3 consists of 15 residues. CDR3 sequence reads: CASSVTLQSSYEQYF. CDR3 coding DNA: TGTGCCAGCAGTGTGACCCTACAGAGCTCCTACGAGCAGTACTTC. Complete variable domain (other parts from reference TRBV2 and TRBJ2-7): EPEVTQTPSHQVTQMGQEVILRCVPISNHLYFYWYRQILGQKVEFLVSFYNNEISEKSEIFDDQFSVERPDGSNFTLKIRSTKLEDSAMYFCASSVTLQSSYEQYFGPGTRLTVT.

The V and J genes are TRBV5-4 and TRBJ1-2; TRBD1 matches at 9 bases. The CDR3 extends over 15 amino acids. From germline, CDR1 is SGHNT and CDR2 YYREEE (reference sequence). Germline trimming cut 4 bases from V and 5 bases from J; bases unmatched to any gene: 9. The CDR3 region has the DNA TGTGCCAGCAGCCCCACACAGGGGGCAGGTTATGGCTACACCTTC. Its protein product is CASSPTQGAGYGYTF.

The gene calls are TRBV12-5 and TRBJ1-6; D uncertain. The CDR3 is made up of 14 amino acids. Trimming left V 5 bases short and J 10 bases short, with 15 bases between. CDR1 is LGHNT and CDR2 is FRNRAP in the germline V gene. The CDR3 protein is CASGPLAKSSPLHF. The CDR3 region has the DNA TGTGCTAGTGGTCCCCTCGCGAAGTCCTCACCCCTCCACTTT.

The V and J genes are TRBV11-2 and TRBJ1-1, with TRBD1 identical over 10 bases. V was pared by 2 bases and J by 0 bases, with 6 bases of the junction left unmatched. Germline V gives CDR1 SGHAT, CDR2 FQNNGV. The CDR3 covers 17 residues. This CDR3 reads CASSLWGTGVMNTEAFF. The CDR3 DNA reads TGTGCCAGCAGCTTATGGGGGACAGGGGTCATGAACACTGAAGCTTTCTTT.

This sequence joins TRBV25-1 and TRBJ2-7; D may be TRBD1 (5 bases). The V end was cut by 10 bases, the J end by 2 bases, with 12 bases between. The CDR3 is made up of 12 amino acids. Germline V CDR1 and CDR2: MGHDK, SYGVNS. CDR3 in DNA: TGTGCCACTTTAGGGGATCCCTACGAGCAGTACTTC. Its translation: CATLGDPYEQYF.

The V gene is TRBV5-1, the J gene TRBJ2-5; the match to TRBD1 covers 7 bases. CDR1 is SGHRS and CDR2 is YFSETQ in the germline V gene. V lost 4 bases to trimming and J lost 1 base; unmatched junction nucleotides: 1. The length of the CDR3 is 13 residues. This CDR3 reads CASSRDSQETQYF. The CDR3 bases are TGCGCCAGCAGCCGGGACAGCCAAGAGACCCAGTACTTC.

The chain recombines TRBV7-9 with TRBJ1-1; D unclear. V shed 5 bases and J shed 0 bases, with 13 bases lying between them. There are 15 residues in the CDR3. Germline V gives CDR1 SEHNR, CDR2 FQNEAQ (reference sequence). This CDR3 reads CASSLWTLMNTEAFF. The CDR3 nucleotides read TGTGCCAGCAGCCTATGGACTCTTATGAACACTGAAGCTTTCTTT.

Only one count was recorded for this clone. J is TRBJ1-2 and V is TRBV28; possibly TRBD1 for D (6 bases). Germline assignment: CDR1 MDHEN and CDR2 SYDVKM. V gave up 8 bases and J gave up 7 bases, with 20 bases separating them. This CDR3 is 14 amino acids long. The CDR3 protein is CASLPGGTRTGYTF. In nucleotides, the CDR3 is TGTGCCAGCCTACCCGGGGGGACACGGACTGGCTACACCTTC.

The J gene is TRBJ2-3, the V gene TRBV5-4; D might be TRBD1 (5 bases). Trimming removed 4 bases from V and 8 bases from J, with 11 bases in between. Germline CDR1 SGHNT, CDR2 YYREEE (reference sequence). The CDR3 spans 12 residues. The CDR3 sequence is CASSPTQGTQYF. DNA of the CDR3: TGTGCCAGCAGCCCCACTCAGGGTACGCAGTATTTT.

This sequence joins TRBV19 and TRBJ1-1; 7 nucleotides match TRBD1. There are 14 residues in the CDR3. Germline CDR1 LNHDA, CDR2 SQIVND (reference sequence). V was pared by 2 bases and J by 2 bases, with 2 bases of the junction left unmatched. CDR3 in DNA: TGTGCCAGTAGTATAACAGGGGACAACACTGAAGCTTTCTTT. Translation: CASSITGDNTEAFF.

The V gene is TRBV7-6, the J gene TRBJ2-2; D gene uncertain. CDR3 length equals 15 residues. Germline V lookup: CDR1 SGHVS, CDR2 FNYEAQ. V lost 5 bases and J lost 1, with 11 bases in between. The CDR3: CASSPRLENTGELFF. CDR3 DNA sequence: TGTGCCAGCAGCCCGCGACTCGAGAACACCGGGGAGCTGTTTTTT.

This sequence joins TRBV19 and TRBJ1-5; D call uncertain. V gave up 7 bases and J gave up 2 bases, with 9 bases separating them. Per germline, CDR1 LNHDA and CDR2 SQIVND (reference sequence). The CDR3 covers 13 residues. The CDR3 reads CASTGFGNQPQHF. The CDR3 DNA follows: TGTGCCAGTACCGGGTTTGGCAATCAGCCCCAGCATTTT.

For this clone: The junction shows a germline mismatch at one end, possibly a read error. The chain recombines TRBV2 with TRBJ2-3, with a possible D match to TRBD1 (5 bases). Germline lookup yields CDR1 SNHLY and CDR2 FYNNEI. The CDR3 covers 15 residues. CDR3 coding DNA: TGTGCCAGCAGGGAAGGATGGGGCCCCACAGATACGCAGTATTTT. Residues: CASREGWGPTDTQYF.

The chain uses TRBV13 and TRBJ1-3, with 7 positions matching TRBD1. After removal of 6 bases from V and 1 base from J, the junction contained 3 bases not matched to a gene. The CDR3 is 14 residues long. Germline-derived CDR1 and CDR2 are PRHDT and FYEKMQ (reference sequence). As DNA, the CDR3 is TGTGCCAGCAGATCGACAGGGTCTGGAAACACCATATATTTT. Protein: CASRSTGSGNTIYF.

This clone was detected only a few times. V is TRBV6-5 and J is TRBJ2-7; no definite D call. Germline values: CDR1 MNHEY, CDR2 SVGAGI. The CDR3 extends over 13 amino acids. With 6 bases removed from V and 4 bases from J, the gap between germline ends came to 13 bases. CDR3: CASRPSQRYEQYF. CDR3 DNA sequence: TGTGCCAGCAGGCCAAGCCAACGTTACGAGCAGTACTTC.

V and J are TRBV7-2 and TRBJ1-4; 7 positions match TRBD1. The germline gives CDR1 SGHTA, CDR2 FQGNSA. The CDR3 loop spans 15 amino acids. The ends lost 7 bases at V and 6 bases at J; junction bases unmatched: 11. CDR3 in amino acids: CASTKTRDSYEKLFF. In DNA, the CDR3 is TGTGCCAGCACAAAGACTCGGGACAGTTATGAAAAACTGTTTTTT. Based on the CDR3 plus reference TRBV7-2 and TRBJ1-4, the full variable domain is GAGVSQSPSNKVTEKGKDVELRCDPISGHTALYWYRQSLGQGLEFLIYFQGNSAPDKSGLPSDRFSAERTGGSVSTLTIQRTQQEDSAVYLCASTKTRDSYEKLFFGSGTQLSVL.

The gene calls are TRBV4-2 and TRBJ2-2; possible D gene TRBD2, 6 bases. V lost 3 bases and J 2 bases, leaving 13 bases between the germline ends. The CDR3 length is 16 residues. The V gene's germline CDR1 is LGHNA and CDR2 YNFKEQ. The CDR3 spells CASSHPGLSNTGELFF. In nucleotides, the CDR3 is TGTGCCAGCAGCCATCCGGGACTTTCTAACACCGGGGAGCTGTTTTTT.

In this sample, this clone turned up once. This chain links TRBV6-6 with TRBJ2-5, with 10 nucleotides matching TRBD1. With V trimmed by 7 bases and J by 1 base, 6 bases remained unmatched. This CDR3 region has 15 residues. Germline values: CDR1 MNHNY, CDR2 SVGAGI (reference sequence). CDR3 bases: TGTGCCAGCACCCCGGGACAGGGGATCCAAGAGACCCAGTACTTC. Translated, it gives CASTPGQGIQETQYF.

In DNA form, the CDR3 reads TGTGCCAGCGAGGACAGGGGGGTTTGGGCCAACGTCCTGACTTTC. It codes for CASEDRGVWANVLTF. The chain carries TRBV7-9 and TRBJ2-6, with 10 nucleotides matching TRBD1. The ends lost 8 bases at V and 5 bases at J; junction bases unmatched: 6. The CDR3 loop spans 15 amino acids. The V gene's germline CDR1 is SEHNR and CDR2 FQNEAQ (reference sequence). Looking up the rest from reference TRBV7-9 and TRBJ2-6 gives the full variable domain: DTGVSQNPRHKITKRGQNVTFRCDPISEHNRLYWYRQTLGQGPEFLTYFQNEAQLEKSRLLSDRFSAERPKGSFSTLEIQRTEQGDSAMYLCASEDRGVWANVLTFGAGSRLTVL.

This chain joins TRBV28 and TRBJ1-4, with D possibly being TRBD1 (6 bases). Germline CDR1 MDHEN, CDR2 SYDVKM. This CDR3 spans 15 amino acids. Trimming shortened V by 5 bases and J by 8 bases, and 18 bases separated the two germline ends. The chain's CDR3 is CASSPQGGLVEKLFF. The CDR3 nucleotides are TGTGCCAGCAGTCCACAGGGCGGGTTAGTGGAAAAACTGTTTTTT.

This chain links TRBV7-6 with TRBJ1-4; a weak D match, TRBD1 (5 bases). This CDR3 region has 14 residues. Trimming left V 1 base short and J 7 bases short, with 10 bases between. In germline, CDR1 is SGHVS, CDR2 FNYEAQ. The CDR3 sequence is CASSLDGGSEKLFF. Here the CDR3 DNA reads TGTGCCAGCAGCTTAGATGGGGGGAGTGAAAAACTGTTTTTT.

The chain carries TRBV6-5 and TRBJ2-7; 9 bases align to TRBD2. The germline CDR1 and CDR2 sequences are MNHEY and SVGAGI. The V segment lost 2 bases and the J segment 2 bases; nucleotides outside the gene matches: 4. The CDR3 is 15 residues long. CDR3 in DNA: TGTGCCAGCAGTTACGGCGGGGGGGGTCCCTACGAGCAGTACTTC. Translated, it gives CASSYGGGGPYEQYF.